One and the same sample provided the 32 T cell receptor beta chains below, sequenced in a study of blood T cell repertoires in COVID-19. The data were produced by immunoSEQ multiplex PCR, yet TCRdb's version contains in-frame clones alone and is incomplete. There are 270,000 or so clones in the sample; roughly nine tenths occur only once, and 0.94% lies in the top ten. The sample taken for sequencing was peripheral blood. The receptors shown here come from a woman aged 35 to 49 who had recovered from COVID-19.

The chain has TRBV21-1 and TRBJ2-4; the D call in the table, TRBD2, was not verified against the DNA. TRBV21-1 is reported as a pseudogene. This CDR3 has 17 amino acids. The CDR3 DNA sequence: TGTGCCAGCAGCAAATTAGTAGCCACACAAGCCAAAAACATTCAGTACTTC. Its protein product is CASSKLVATQAKNIQYF.

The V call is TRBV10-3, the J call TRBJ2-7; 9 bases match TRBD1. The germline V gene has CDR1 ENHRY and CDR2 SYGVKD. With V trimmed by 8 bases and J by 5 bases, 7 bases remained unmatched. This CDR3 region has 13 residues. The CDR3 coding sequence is TGTGCCATCGGCCGGACAGGGGTAGACGAGCAGTACTTC. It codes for CAIGRTGVDEQYF.

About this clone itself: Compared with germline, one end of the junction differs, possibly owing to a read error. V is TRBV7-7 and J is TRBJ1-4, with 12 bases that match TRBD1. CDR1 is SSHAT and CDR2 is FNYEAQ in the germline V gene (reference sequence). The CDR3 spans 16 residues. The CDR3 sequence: CASSPGTGGVNEKLFF. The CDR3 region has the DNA TGTGCTAGCAGCCCCGGGACAGGGGGCGTTAATGAAAAACTGTTTTTT. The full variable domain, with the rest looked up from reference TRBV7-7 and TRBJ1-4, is GAGVSQSPRYKVTKRGQDVTLRCDPISSHATLYWYQQALGQGPEFLTYFNYEAQPDKSGLPSDRFSAERPEGSISTLTIQRTEQRDSAMYRCASSPGTGGVNEKLFFGSGTQLSVL.

CDR3 protein: CASSPGLAGQETQYF. The CDR3 nucleotides read TGTGCCAGCAGCCCCGGACTAGCGGGGCAAGAGACCCAGTACTTC. The chain combines TRBV3-1 (or the pseudogene TRBV3-2) with TRBJ2-5; 12 bases match TRBD2. The CDR3 has 15 amino acids. Germline V gene data show CDR1 as LGHDT and CDR2 as YNNKEL (reference sequence). Losses at the gene ends were 4 bases for V and 2 bases for J; bases not matched to a gene: 2.

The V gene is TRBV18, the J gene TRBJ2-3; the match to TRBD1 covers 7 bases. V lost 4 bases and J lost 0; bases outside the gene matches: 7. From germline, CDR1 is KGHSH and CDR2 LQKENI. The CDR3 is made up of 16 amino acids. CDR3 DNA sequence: TGTGCCAGCTCACTACGACAGGGAACTAGCACAGATACGCAGTATTTT. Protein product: CASSLRQGTSTDTQYF.

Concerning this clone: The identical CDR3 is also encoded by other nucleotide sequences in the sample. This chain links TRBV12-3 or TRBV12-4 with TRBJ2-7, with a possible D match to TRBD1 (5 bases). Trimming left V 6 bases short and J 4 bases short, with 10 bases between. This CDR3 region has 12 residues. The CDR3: CASSPDSYEQYF. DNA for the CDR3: TGTGCCAGCAGCCCCGACAGTTACGAGCAGTACTTC.

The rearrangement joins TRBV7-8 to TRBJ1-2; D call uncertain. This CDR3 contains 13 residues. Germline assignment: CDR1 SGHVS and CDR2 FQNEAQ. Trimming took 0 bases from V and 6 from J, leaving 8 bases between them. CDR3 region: CASSLAGGNGYTF. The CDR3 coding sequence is TGTGCCAGCAGCTTAGCGGGAGGGAATGGCTACACCTTC.

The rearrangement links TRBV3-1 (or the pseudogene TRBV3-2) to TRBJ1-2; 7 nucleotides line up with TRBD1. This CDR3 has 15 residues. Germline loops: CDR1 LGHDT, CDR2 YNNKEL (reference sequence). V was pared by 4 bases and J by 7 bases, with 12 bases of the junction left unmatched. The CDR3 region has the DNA TGTGCCAGCAGCCCCTACGGGCTGCCAGGGGGTGGCTACACCTTC. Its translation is CASSPYGLPGGGYTF.

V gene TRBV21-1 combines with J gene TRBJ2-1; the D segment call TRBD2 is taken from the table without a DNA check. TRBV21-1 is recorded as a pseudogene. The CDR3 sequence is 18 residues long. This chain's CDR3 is CASSKDSSGSFSYNEQFF. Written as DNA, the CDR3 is TGTGCCAGCAGCAAAGACAGTAGCGGGAGTTTCTCCTACAATGAGCAGTTCTTC.

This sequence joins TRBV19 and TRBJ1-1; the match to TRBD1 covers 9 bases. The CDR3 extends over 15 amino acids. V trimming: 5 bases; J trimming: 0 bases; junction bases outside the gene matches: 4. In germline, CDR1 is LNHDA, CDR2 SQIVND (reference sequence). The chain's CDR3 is CASSLGTGMNTEAFF. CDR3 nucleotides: TGTGCCAGTAGTTTAGGGACAGGGATGAACACTGAAGCTTTCTTT.

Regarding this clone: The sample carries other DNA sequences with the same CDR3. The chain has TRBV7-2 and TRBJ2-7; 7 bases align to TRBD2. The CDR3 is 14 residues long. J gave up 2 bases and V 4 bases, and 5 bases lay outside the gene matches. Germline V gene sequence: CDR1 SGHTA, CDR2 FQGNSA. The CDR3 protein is CASSSGLGAYEQYF. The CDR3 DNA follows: TGTGCCAGCAGCTCCGGACTAGGCGCCTACGAGCAGTACTTC. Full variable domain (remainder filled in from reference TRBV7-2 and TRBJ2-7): GAGVSQSPSNKVTEKGKDVELRCDPISGHTALYWYRQSLGQGLEFLIYFQGNSAPDKSGLPSDRFSAERTGGSVSTLTIQRTQQEDSAVYLCASSSGLGAYEQYFGPGTRLTVT.

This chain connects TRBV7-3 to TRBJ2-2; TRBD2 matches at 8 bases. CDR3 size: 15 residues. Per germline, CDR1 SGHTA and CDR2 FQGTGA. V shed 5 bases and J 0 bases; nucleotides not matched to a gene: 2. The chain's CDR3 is CASSVTSANTGELFF. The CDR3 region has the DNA TGTGCCAGCAGCGTGACTAGCGCGAACACCGGGGAGCTGTTTTTT.

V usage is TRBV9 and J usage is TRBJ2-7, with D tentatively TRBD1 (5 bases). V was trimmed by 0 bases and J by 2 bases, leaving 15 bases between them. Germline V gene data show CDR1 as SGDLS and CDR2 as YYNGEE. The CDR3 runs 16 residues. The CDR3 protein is CASSVARGHPPYEQYF. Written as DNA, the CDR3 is TGTGCCAGCAGCGTAGCACGAGGACACCCCCCCTACGAGCAGTACTTC.

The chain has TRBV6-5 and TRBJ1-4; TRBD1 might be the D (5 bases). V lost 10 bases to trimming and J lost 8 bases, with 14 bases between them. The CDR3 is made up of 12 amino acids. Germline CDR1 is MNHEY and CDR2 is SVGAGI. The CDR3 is CATRQFGEKLFF. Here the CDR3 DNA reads TGTGCCACGCGACAGTTTGGGGAAAAACTGTTTTTT.

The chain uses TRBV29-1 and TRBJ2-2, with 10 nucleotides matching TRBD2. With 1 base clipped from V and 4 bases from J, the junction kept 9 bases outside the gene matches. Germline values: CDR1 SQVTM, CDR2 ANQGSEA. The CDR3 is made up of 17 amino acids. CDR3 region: CSVEGWTSGLGTGELFF. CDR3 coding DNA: TGCAGCGTTGAAGGTTGGACTAGCGGTCTCGGCACCGGGGAGCTGTTTTTT.

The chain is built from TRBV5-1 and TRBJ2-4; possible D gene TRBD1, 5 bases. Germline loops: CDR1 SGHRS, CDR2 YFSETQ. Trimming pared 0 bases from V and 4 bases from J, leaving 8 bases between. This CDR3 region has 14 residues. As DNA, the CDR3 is TGCGCCAGCAGCTTGGCCACAGGTAAAAACATTCAGTACTTC. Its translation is CASSLATGKNIQYF.

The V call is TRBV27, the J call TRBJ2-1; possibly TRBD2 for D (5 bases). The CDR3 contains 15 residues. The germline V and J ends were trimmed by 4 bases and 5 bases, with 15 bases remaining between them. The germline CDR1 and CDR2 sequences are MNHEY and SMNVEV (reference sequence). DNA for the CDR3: TGTGCCAGCAGTTATGAAAAGCGGCCCAACAATGAGCAGTTCTTC. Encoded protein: CASSYEKRPNNEQFF.

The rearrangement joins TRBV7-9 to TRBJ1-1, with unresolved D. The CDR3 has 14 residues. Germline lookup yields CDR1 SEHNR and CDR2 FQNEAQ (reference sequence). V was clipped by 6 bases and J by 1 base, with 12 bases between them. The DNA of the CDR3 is TGTGCCAGCAGTCTCGGTCACGGGAACACTGAAGCTTTCTTT. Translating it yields CASSLGHGNTEAFF.

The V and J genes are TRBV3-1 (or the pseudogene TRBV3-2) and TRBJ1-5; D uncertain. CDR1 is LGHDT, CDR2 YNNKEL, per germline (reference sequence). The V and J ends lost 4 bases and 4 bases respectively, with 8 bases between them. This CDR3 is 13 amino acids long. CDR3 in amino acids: CASSLQTNQPQHF. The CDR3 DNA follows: TGTGCCAGCAGCCTACAGACGAATCAGCCCCAGCATTTT.

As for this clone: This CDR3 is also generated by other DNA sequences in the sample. Written as DNA, the CDR3 is TGTGCCAGCTCACCAAGAACAGGGAACACCGGGGAGCTGTTTTTT. It codes for CASSPRTGNTGELFF. The chain employs TRBV18 and TRBJ2-2; D is possibly TRBD1 (5 bases). Trimming removed 2 bases at V and 1 base at J, with 8 bases between. The CDR3 covers 15 residues. Germline V gene lookup returns CDR1 KGHSH and CDR2 LQKENI.

CDR3 sequence (DNA): TGCGCCAGCAGCATACGGACTAGCGGGAGTTTTATAGATACGCAGTATTTT. Protein product: CASSIRTSGSFIDTQYF. The chain carries TRBV5-1 and TRBJ2-3; TRBD2 matches at 13 bases. After removal of 4 bases from V and 5 bases from J, the junction contained 10 bases not matched to a gene. CDR3 length: 17 residues. The germline V gene has CDR1 SGHRS and CDR2 YFSETQ.

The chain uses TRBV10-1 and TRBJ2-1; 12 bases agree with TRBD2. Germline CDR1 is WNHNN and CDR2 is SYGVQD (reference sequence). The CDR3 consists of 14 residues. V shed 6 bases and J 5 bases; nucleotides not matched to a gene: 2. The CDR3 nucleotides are TGCGCCAGCAGCCGGACTAGCGGGGACAATGAGCAGTTCTTC. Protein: CASSRTSGDNEQFF.

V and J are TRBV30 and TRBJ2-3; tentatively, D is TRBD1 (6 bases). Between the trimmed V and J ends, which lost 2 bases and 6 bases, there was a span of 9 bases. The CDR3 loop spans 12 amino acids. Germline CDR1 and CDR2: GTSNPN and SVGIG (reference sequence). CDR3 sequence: CAWSTGSDTQYF. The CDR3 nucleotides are TGTGCCTGGAGTACAGGGTCGGATACGCAGTATTTT.

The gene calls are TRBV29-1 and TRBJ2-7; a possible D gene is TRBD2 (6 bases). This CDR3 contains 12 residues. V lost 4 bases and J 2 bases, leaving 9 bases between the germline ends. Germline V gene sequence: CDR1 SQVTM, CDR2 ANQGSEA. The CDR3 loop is CSVGRGPYEQYF. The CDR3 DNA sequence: TGCAGCGTTGGGCGGGGCCCCTACGAGCAGTACTTC.

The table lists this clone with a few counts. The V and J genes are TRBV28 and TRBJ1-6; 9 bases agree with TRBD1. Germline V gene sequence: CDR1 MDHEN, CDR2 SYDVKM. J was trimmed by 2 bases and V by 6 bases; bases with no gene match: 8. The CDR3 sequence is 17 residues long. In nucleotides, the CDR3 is TGTGCCAGCAGGGCCCCGGGACAGGGCGCCTATAATTCACCCCTCCACTTT. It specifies CASRAPGQGAYNSPLHF.

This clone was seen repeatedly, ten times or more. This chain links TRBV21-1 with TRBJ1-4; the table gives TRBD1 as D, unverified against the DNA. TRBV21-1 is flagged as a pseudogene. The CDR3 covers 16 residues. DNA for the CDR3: TGTGCCAGCAGCAAGGAGGACAGGGAAACTAATGAAAAACTGTTTTTT. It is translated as CASSKEDRETNEKLFF.

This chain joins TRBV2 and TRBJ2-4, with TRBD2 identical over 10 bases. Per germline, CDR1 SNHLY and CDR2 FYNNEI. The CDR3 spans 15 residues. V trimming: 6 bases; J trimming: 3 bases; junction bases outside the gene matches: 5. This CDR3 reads CASRGLAIGKNIQYF. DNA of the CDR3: TGTGCCAGCAGGGGACTAGCGATTGGCAAAAACATTCAGTACTTC.

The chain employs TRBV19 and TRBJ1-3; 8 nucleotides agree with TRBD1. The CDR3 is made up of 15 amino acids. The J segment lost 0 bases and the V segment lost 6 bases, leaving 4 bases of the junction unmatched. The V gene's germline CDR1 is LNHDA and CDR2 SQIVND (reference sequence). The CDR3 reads CASRLDRGSGNTIYF. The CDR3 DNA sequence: TGTGCCAGTAGACTAGACAGGGGCTCTGGAAACACCATATATTTT. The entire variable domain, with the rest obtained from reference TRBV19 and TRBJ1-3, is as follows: DGGITQSPKYLFRKEGQNVTLSCEQNLNHDAMYWYRQDPGQGLRLIYYSQIVNDFQKGDIAEGYSVSREKKESFPLTVTSAQKNPTAFYLCASRLDRGSGNTIYFGEGSWLTVV.

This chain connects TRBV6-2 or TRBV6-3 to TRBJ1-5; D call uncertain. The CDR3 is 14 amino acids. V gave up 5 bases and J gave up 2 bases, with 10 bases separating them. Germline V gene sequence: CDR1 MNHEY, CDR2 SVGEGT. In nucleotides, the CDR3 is TGTGCCAGCAGTCAGGACTCCGGCAATCAGCCCCAGCATTTT. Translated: CASSQDSGNQPQHF.

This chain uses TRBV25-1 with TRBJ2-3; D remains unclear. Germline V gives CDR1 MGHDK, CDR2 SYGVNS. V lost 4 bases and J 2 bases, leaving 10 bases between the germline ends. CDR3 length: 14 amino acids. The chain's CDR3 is CASSGVIFTDTQYF. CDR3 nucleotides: TGTGCCAGCAGTGGAGTAATCTTCACAGATACGCAGTATTTT.

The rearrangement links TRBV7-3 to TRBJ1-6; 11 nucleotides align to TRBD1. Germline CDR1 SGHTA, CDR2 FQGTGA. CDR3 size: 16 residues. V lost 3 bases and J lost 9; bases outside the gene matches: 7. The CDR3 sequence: CASSLMDRGLGSPLHF. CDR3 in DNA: TGTGCCAGCAGCTTGATGGACAGGGGGCTGGGTTCACCCCTCCACTTT.

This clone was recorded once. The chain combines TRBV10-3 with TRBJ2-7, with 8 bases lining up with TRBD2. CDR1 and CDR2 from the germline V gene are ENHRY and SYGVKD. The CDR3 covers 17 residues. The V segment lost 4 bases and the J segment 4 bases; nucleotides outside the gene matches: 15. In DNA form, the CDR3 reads TGTGCCATCAGTGGTTCGAGTGGAAGCGGGAGTTCGTACGAGCAGTACTTC. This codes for CAISGSSGSGSSYEQYF.